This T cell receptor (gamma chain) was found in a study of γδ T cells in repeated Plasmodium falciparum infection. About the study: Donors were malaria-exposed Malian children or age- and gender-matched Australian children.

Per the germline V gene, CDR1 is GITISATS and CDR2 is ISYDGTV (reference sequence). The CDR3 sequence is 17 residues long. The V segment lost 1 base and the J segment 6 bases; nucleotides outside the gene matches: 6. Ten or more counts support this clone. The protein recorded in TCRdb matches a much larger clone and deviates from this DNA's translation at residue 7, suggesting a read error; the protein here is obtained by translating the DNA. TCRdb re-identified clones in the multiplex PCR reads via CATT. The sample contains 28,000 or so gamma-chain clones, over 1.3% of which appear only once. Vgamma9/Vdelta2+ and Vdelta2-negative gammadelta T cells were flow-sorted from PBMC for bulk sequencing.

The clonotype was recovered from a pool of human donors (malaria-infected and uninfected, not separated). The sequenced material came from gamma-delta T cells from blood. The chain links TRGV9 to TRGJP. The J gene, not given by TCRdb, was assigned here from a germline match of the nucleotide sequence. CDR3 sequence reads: CALWEVPGELGKKIKVF. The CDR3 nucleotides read TGTGCCTTGTGGGAGGTTCCTGGAGAGTTGGGCAAAAAAATCAAGGTATTT.